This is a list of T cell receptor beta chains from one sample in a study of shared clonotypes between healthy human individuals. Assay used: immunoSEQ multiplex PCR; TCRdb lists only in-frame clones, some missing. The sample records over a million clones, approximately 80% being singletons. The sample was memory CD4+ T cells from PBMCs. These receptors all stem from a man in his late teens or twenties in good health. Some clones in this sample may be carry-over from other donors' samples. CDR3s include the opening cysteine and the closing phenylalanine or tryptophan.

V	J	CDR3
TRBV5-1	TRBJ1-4	CASSLGAVLNEKLFF
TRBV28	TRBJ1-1	CASSQPGTGFAFF
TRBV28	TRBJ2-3	CASSLPGTQYF
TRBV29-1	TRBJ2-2	CSVGWPNTGELFF
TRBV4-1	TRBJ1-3	CASSQDRRAYSGNTIYF
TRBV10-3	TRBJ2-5	CAISESRDRGETQYF
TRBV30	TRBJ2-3	CACGRGSTDTQYF
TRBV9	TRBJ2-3	CASSSRRTGSTDTQYF
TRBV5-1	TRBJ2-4	CASTLWESTNIQYF
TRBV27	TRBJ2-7	CASMRTGLAGGPFSYEQYF
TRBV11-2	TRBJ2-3	CASSLGNLAGADTQYF
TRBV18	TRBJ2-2	CASSSGGGELFF
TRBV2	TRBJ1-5	CASSERTEYQPQHF
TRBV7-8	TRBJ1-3	CASTYAGTSGNTIYF